The clone carrying this TCR beta chain appeared a few times. Its target is unknown. Trimming pared 3 bases from V and 2 bases from J, leaving 13 bases between. The CDR3 spans 15 residues. CDR1 and CDR2 (germline): KGHDR, SFDVKD. An Oncomine TCR Beta short-read assay was used to sequence the DNA from cultured CD4+ T cells. TCRdb used MiXCR to reprocess the PCR reads, holding one entry per CDR3 protein. Here the sample spans under 15,000 distinct CDR3 sequences, roughly 50% being singletons. The treatment denotes: roughly ten-day PBMC culture with coronavirus spike peptide pools or control peptides (ViraFEST assay). First, ViraFEST expanded antigen-specific T cells with peptide pools, and next it sequenced the TCRs. The data stem from a study of vaccination and CD4 T cells after COVID-19.

Sequenced here: cultured CD4+ T cells from blood, sampled after SARS-CoV-2 vaccination. This TCR was recovered from a human donor with COVID-19. The chain carries TRBV24-1 and TRBJ2-7; unclear D gene. The CDR3 DNA reads as TGTGCCACCAGTGATCCGGGCAGACCTACCTACGAGCAGTACTTC. Protein: CATSDPGRPTYEQYF.